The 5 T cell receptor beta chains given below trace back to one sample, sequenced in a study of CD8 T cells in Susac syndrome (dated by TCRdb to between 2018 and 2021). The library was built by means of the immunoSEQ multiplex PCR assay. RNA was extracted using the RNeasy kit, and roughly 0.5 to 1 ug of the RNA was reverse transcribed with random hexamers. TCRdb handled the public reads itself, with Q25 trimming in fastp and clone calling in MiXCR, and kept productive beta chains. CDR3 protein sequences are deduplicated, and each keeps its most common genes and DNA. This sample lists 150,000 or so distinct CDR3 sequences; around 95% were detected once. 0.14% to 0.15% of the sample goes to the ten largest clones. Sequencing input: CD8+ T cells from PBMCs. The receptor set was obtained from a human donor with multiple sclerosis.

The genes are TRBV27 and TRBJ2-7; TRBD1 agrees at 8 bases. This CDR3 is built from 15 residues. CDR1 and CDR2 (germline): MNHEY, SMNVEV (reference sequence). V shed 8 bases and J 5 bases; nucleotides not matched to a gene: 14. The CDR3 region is CASRRGRGPIDEQYV. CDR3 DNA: TGTGCCAGCCGGCGGGGCAGGGGGCCCATTGACGAGCAGTACGTC.

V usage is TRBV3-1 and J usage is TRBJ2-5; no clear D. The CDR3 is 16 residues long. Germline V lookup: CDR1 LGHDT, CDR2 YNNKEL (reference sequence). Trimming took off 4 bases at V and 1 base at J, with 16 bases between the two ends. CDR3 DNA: TGTGCCAGCAGCCCCCCCCGCGGCCTCTCCCAAGAGACCCAGTACTTC. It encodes CASSPPRGLSQETQYF.

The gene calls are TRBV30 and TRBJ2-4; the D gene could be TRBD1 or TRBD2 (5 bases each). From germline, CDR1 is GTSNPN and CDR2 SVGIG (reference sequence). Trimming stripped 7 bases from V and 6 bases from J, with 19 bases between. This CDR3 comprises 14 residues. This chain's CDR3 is CALRHPGPSNIQYF. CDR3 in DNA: TGTGCCTTAAGACACCCGGGACCCTCAAACATTCAGTACTTC. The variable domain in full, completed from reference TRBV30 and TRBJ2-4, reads SQTIHQWPATLVQPVGSPLSLECTVEGTSNPNLYWYRQAAGRGLQLLFYSVGIGQISSEVPQNLSASRPQDRQFILSSKKLLLSDSGFYLCALRHPGPSNIQYFGAGTRLSVL.

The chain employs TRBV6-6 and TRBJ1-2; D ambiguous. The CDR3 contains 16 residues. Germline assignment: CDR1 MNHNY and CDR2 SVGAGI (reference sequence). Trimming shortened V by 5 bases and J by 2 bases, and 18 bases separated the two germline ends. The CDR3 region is CASSPTRTESNYGYTF. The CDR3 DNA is TGTGCCAGCAGTCCTACTCGGACCGAATCAAACTATGGCTACACCTTC.

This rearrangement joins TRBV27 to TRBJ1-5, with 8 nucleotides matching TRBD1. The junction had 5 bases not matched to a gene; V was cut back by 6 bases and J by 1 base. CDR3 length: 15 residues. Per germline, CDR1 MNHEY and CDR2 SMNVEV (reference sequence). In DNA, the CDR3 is TGTGCCAGCAGCCTTCAGGGGGCAAGCAATCAGCCCCAGCATTTT. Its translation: CASSLQGASNQPQHF.